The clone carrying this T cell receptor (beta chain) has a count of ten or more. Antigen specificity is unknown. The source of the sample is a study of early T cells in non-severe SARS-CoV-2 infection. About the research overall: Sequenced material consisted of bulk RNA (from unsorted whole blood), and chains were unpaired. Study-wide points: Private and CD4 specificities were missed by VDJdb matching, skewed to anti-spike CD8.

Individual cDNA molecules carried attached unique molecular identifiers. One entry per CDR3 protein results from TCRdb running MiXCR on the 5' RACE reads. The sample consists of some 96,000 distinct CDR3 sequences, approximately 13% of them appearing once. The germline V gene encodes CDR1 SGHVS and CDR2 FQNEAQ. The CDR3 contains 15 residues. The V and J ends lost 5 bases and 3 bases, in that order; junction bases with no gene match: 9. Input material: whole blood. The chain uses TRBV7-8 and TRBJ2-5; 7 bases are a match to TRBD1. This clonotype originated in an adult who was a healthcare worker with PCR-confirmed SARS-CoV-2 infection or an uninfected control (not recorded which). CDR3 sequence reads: CASSSTDRKEETQYF. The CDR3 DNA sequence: TGTGCCAGCAGCAGTACGGACAGGAAAGAAGAGACCCAGTACTTC.